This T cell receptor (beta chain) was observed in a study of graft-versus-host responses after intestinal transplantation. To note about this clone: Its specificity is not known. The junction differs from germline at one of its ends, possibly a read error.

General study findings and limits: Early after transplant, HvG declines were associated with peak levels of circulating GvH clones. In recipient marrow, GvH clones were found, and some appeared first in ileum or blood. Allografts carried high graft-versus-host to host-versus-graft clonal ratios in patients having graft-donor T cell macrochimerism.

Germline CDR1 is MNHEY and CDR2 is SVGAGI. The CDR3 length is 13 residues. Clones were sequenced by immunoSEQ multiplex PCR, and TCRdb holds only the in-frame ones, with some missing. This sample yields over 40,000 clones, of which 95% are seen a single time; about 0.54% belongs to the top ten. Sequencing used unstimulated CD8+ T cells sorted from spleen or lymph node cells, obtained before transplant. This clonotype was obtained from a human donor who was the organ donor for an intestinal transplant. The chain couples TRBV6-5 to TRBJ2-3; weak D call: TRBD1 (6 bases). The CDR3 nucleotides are TGTGCCAGTGGACAGACTTACACATATACGCAGTATTTT. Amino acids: CASGQTYTYTQYF.